This T cell receptor (beta chain) emerged from a study of blood T cell repertoires in COVID-19. In the study overall: COVID-19 samples from acute and convalescent phases originated in the United States, Italy and Spain.

Trimming shortened V by 0 bases and J by 4 bases, and 10 bases separated the two germline ends. The germline gives CDR1 LGHDT, CDR2 YNNKEL (reference sequence). The CDR3 runs 15 residues. Data came from immunoSEQ multiplex PCR; TCRdb stores just in-frame clones and leaves some out. The table lists just under 45,000 clones, 80% to 90% of them singletons. This clone was counted a few times. Sequencing used peripheral blood. The origin of this receptor is a human donor in a cohort sampled during active COVID-19. The chain couples TRBV3-1 (or the pseudogene TRBV3-2) to TRBJ1-5; possibly TRBD1 for D (6 bases). The chain's CDR3 is CASSQDGQPNQPQHF. In DNA, the CDR3 is TGTGCCAGCAGCCAAGATGGACAGCCTAATCAGCCCCAGCATTTT.